A selection of T cell receptor beta chains follows, all from one sample in a study of OX40 agonist ivuxolimab in advanced cancers. This table comes from immunoSEQ multiplex PCR, and its TCRdb copy is limited to in-frame clones, with some not included. The sample lists fewer than 90,000 clones, around nine tenths occurring once. This specimen consisted of CD4+ or CD8+ T cells sorted from blood, obtained in a trial of the OX40 agonist ivuxolimab. These receptors all stem from an adult with an advanced solid tumor such as melanoma, head and neck, liver or kidney cancer. Each CDR3 is given with its conserved first and last residue. A D gene is named only where the DNA matches it firmly. Rows may omit the clone size; those that give it use once, few, many or a size class.

j_call clone_size v_call d_call cdr3_aa cdr3_nt
TRBJ2-7 NA TRBV5-7 TRBD1 CASSLVDRATYEQYF TGTGCCAGCAGCTTGGTCGACAGGGCTACCTACGAGCAGTACTTC
TRBJ2-1 NA TRBV12-5 TRBD2 CASSGGTSYNEQFF TGTGCTAGTAGCGGGGGCACCTCCTACAATGAGCAGTTCTTC
TRBJ2-5 NA TRBV11-3 TRBD2 CASSSGLAGAQETQYF TGTGCCAGCAGCTCTGGACTAGCGGGGGCACAAGAGACCCAGTACTTC
TRBJ1-5 NA TRBV6-1 NA CASSENYSNQPQHF TGTGCCAGCAGTGAAAATTATAGCAATCAGCCCCAGCATTTT
TRBJ1-5 NA TRBV6-1 NA CASSEAWQGFSSNQPQHF TGTGCCAGCAGTGAAGCGTGGCAGGGGTTTTCTAGCAATCAGCCCCAGCATTTT
TRBJ2-7 NA TRBV18 TRBD2 CASSPQISQAGASYEQYF TGTGCCAGCTCACCCCAAATTAGCCAAGCGGGGGCCTCCTACGAGCAGTACTTC
TRBJ1-5 NA TRBV6-1 TRBD1 CASSDPRGQGARLINQPQHF TGTGCCAGCAGTGACCCCCGCGGGCAGGGGGCGAGACTGATCAATCAGCCCCAGCATTTT
TRBJ1-2 NA TRBV16 TRBD1 CASSRSGQGYGYTF TGTGCCAGCAGCCGGTCTGGACAGGGGTATGGCTACACCTTC
TRBJ2-4 NA TRBV7-8 TRBD2 CASSGSGGPGIQYF TGTGCCAGCAGCGGATCGGGGGGACCAGGAATTCAGTACTTC
TRBJ1-2 NA TRBV5-1 NA CASSFGESYGYTF TGCGCCAGCAGCTTCGGGGAGAGCTATGGCTACACCTTC
TRBJ1-4 NA TRBV11-2 NA CASSLDPRGATNEKLFF TGTGCCAGCAGCTTAGATCCCCGGGGAGCAACTAATGAAAAACTGTTTTTT
TRBJ2-5 NA TRBV20-1 NA CSANSQETQYF TGCAGTGCTAACAGCCAAGAGACCCAGTACTTC
TRBJ1-4 NA TRBV6-5 NA CASSYQQATNEKLFF TGTGCCAGCAGTTACCAGCAAGCAACTAATGAAAAACTGTTTTTT
TRBJ1-3 NA TRBV2 NA CATRAQGSGNTIYF TGTGCCACCCGAGCCCAGGGATCTGGAAACACCATATATTTT
TRBJ1-1 NA TRBV6-6 NA CASSSSGYTEAFF TGTGCCAGCAGTAGCTCAGGGTATACTGAAGCTTTCTTT
TRBJ2-1 few TRBV19 TRBD1 CASSTIQGARNEQFF TGTGCCAGTAGTACCATACAGGGGGCGAGAAATGAGCAGTTCTTC
TRBJ2-1 NA TRBV7-2 NA CASSHPRNQQFF TGTGCCAGCAGTCACCCCCGGAATCAGCAGTTCTTC
TRBJ1-5 few TRBV6-1 TRBD1 CASNHPGQGLQPQHF TGTGCCAGCAATCATCCGGGACAGGGCCTTCAGCCCCAGCATTTT
TRBJ2-7 NA TRBV6-5 NA CASSSPYEQYF TGTGCCAGCAGTTCCCCCTACGAGCAGTACTTC
TRBJ2-1 NA TRBV18 NA CASSPPARGNNEQFF TGTGCCAGCTCACCACCAGCCAGGGGCAACAATGAGCAGTTCTTC
TRBJ2-3 NA TRBV2 TRBD2 CASVRTSGGAQADTQYF TGTGCCAGCGTCCGGACTAGCGGGGGGGCCCAGGCGGATACGCAGTATTTT
TRBJ1-6 NA TRBV5-1 NA CASTTQPSNNSPLHF TGCGCCAGCACTACCCAACCCTCGAATAATTCACCCCTCCACTTT
TRBJ1-1 NA TRBV28 NA CASSPYPGWGGMNTEAFF TGTGCCAGCAGTCCCTACCCGGGGTGGGGAGGCATGAACACTGAAGCTTTCTTT
TRBJ2-3 NA TRBV5-1 NA CASSLRRGQDTQYF TGCGCCAGCAGCTTGAGGAGGGGTCAAGATACGCAGTATTTT
TRBJ1-6 NA TRBV2 NA CASSVVSPLHF TGTGCCAGCAGTGTAGTTTCACCCCTCCACTTT
TRBJ2-3 NA TRBV29-1 NA CSVRVAGSGTDTQYF TGCAGCGTTCGTGTGGCAGGGTCGGGCACAGATACGCAGTATTTT
TRBJ1-1 NA TRBV6-5 NA CASIRGSTEAFF TGTGCCAGTATCAGGGGATCCACTGAAGCTTTCTTT
TRBJ1-5 once TRBV6-1 TRBD1 CASSEPGQLRPQHF TGTGCCAGCAGTGAACCGGGACAGTTAAGGCCCCAGCATTTT
TRBJ2-1 NA TRBV7-9 NA CASSPPRTANNEQFF TGTGCCAGCAGCCCCCCACGGACAGCCAACAATGAGCAGTTCTTC
TRBJ2-7 once TRBV7-2 TRBD2 CASSLNGGGAGGEQYF TGTGCCAGCAGCTTAAATGGCGGGGGGGCCGGGGGCGAGCAGTACTTC
TRBJ2-5 once TRBV27 NA CASSGGTVAYQETQYF TGTGCCAGCAGTGGGGGGACAGTCGCGTACCAAGAGACCCAGTACTTC
TRBJ1-6 NA TRBV27 NA CASSLSPFGRTGGSPLHF TGTGCCAGCAGTTTATCCCCGTTTGGCCGGACTGGAGGTTCACCCCTCCACTTT
TRBJ1-5 NA TRBV12-5 TRBD1 CASGLWDRANQPQHF TGTGCTAGTGGTTTGTGGGACAGGGCCAATCAGCCCCAGCATTTT
TRBJ1-1 NA TRBV27 NA CASSWEGNRVTEAFF TGTGCCAGCAGTTGGGAGGGGAACCGAGTAACTGAAGCTTTCTTT
TRBJ1-1 NA TRBV19 TRBD1 CASSLRNRGAEAFF TGTGCCAGTAGTCTACGTAACAGGGGAGCTGAAGCTTTCTTT
TRBJ1-1 NA TRBV19 TRBD1 CASRLTGLNTEAFF TGTGCCAGTAGATTGACAGGGTTGAACACTGAAGCTTTCTTT
TRBJ2-2 NA TRBV6-6 NA CASSYSGETYTGELFF TGTGCCAGCAGTTACTCGGGGGAGACTTACACCGGGGAGCTGTTTTTT
TRBJ1-2 NA TRBV6-4 NA CASSDSSFAGGYTF TGTGCCAGCAGTGACTCGAGTTTTGCGGGAGGCTACACCTTC
TRBJ2-5 NA TRBV5-1 NA CASSLRGDQETQYF TGCGCCAGCAGCTTGAGGGGGGACCAAGAGACCCAGTACTTC
TRBJ1-5 few TRBV27 NA CASSLRFNQPQHF TGTGCCAGCAGTCTACGATTCAATCAGCCCCAGCATTTT
TRBJ2-3 once TRBV19 TRBD2 CATKRASGAPDTQYF TGTGCCACCAAGAGGGCTAGCGGGGCCCCAGATACGCAGTATTTT
TRBJ2-7 once TRBV29-1 NA CSVVRQGGHEQYF TGCAGCGTTGTTAGACAGGGAGGTCACGAGCAGTACTTC
TRBJ2-7 NA TRBV7-9 TRBD1 CASRGRGLYEQYF TGTGCCAGCAGGGGCAGGGGGCTCTACGAGCAGTACTTC
TRBJ1-1 once TRBV25-1 NA CASKRDHGTEAFF TGTGCCAGCAAGAGGGATCATGGCACTGAAGCTTTCTTT
TRBJ1-2 few TRBV6-5 NA CAIARAGYGYTF TGTGCTATAGCGCGGGCTGGCTATGGCTACACCTTC
TRBJ1-4 NA TRBV5-1 NA CASSPGPTNEKLFF TGCGCCAGCAGCCCGGGACCTACGAATGAAAAACTGTTTTTT
TRBJ2-7 once TRBV6-1 NA CAAQPSGVAEQYF TGTGCCGCCCAACCCTCGGGTGTCGCCGAGCAGTACTTC
TRBJ1-3 NA TRBV25-1 NA CASSESGQGSGNTIYF TGTGCCAGCAGTGAATCCGGGCAGGGCTCTGGAAACACCATATATTTT
TRBJ2-1 NA TRBV4-2 TRBD1 CASSHGQVKNEQFF TGTGCCAGCAGCCACGGACAGGTTAAAAATGAGCAGTTCTTC